A selection of T cell receptor beta chains follows, all from one sample in a study of shared clonotypes between healthy human individuals. Only in-frame clones appear in the TCRdb table, and some are missing; sequencing was by immunoSEQ multiplex PCR. This sample has about 1 million clones, with approximately 72% found just once. Sequencing was performed on memory CD4+ T cells sorted from blood. The receptors were gathered from a man younger than 30 in good health. CDR3s include the opening cysteine and the closing phenylalanine or tryptophan. A D gene is named only where the DNA matches it firmly. Only some rows state a clone size, as once, few, many or a class for expanded clones.

j_call clone_size d_call cdr3_length v_call cdr3_aa cdr3_nt
TRBJ1-4 . . 17 TRBV4-1 CASSHIGKSAAPEKLFF TGCGCCAGCAGCCATATTGGGAAGTCCGCCGCGCCGGAAAAACTGTTTTTT
TRBJ2-7 . . 14 TRBV30 CAWSVGAGNYEQYF TGTGCCTGGAGTGTAGGGGCAGGCAATTACGAGCAGTACTTC
TRBJ2-2 few . 15 TRBV18 CASSRIGTNTGELFF TGTGCCAGCTCAAGAATCGGGACAAACACCGGGGAGCTGTTTTTT
TRBJ1-1 once . 12 TRBV11-3 CASSLYPPEAFF TGTGCCAGCAGCTTGTATCCCCCTGAAGCTTTCTTT
TRBJ2-5 . . 12 TRBV28 CASSPNQETQYF TGTGCCAGCAGCCCGAATCAAGAGACCCAGTACTTC
TRBJ2-7 . TRBD1 16 TRBV5-1 CASSWGDRGLPYEQYF TGCGCCAGCAGCTGGGGGGACAGGGGGCTTCCCTACGAGCAGTACTTC
TRBJ1-1 . . 14 TRBV6-5 CASSYRQTNTEAFF TGTGCCAGCAGTTATAGACAGACGAACACTGAAGCTTTCTTT
TRBJ1-5 . . 14 TRBV9 CASSVVGSNQPQHF TGTGCCAGCAGCGTAGTGGGAAGCAATCAGCCCCAGCATTTT
TRBJ2-3 . . 14 TRBV19 CASRRDSGPDTQYF TGTGCCAGTCGTCGGGACAGCGGGCCGGATACGCAGTATTTT
TRBJ2-3 . TRBD2 14 TRBV25-1 CASSDWAGDDTQYF TGTGCCAGCAGTGATTGGGCGGGGGATGATACGCAGTATTTT
TRBJ1-1 . . 14 TRBV7-9 CASSLERENTEAFF TGTGCCAGCAGCTTAGAGAGAGAGAACACTGAAGCTTTCTTT
TRBJ2-1 . TRBD1 15 TRBV6-5 CASSPTGGAFNEQFF TGTGCCAGCAGTCCAACAGGGGGCGCATTCAATGAGCAGTTCTTC
TRBJ1-4 . . 15 TRBV4-1 CASSQVGSGREKLFF TGCGCCAGCAGCCAAGTGGGTTCGGGACGGGAAAAACTGTTTTTT
TRBJ1-2 few . 13 TRBV27 CASSPIDGYGYTF TGTGCCAGCAGTCCCATCGACGGGTATGGCTACACCTTC
TRBJ2-2 . TRBD2 16 TRBV4-1 CASSPRGGPRTGELFF TGCGCCAGCAGCCCTCGGGGGGGGCCGCGAACCGGGGAGCTGTTTTTT
TRBJ2-3 . TRBD2 16 TRBV5-1 CASSLALAGAADTQYF TGCGCCAGCAGCTTGGCCTTAGCGGGAGCCGCAGATACGCAGTATTTT
TRBJ1-1 . . 13 TRBV28 CASALIRGTEAFF TGTGCCAGCGCCCTAATAAGGGGGACTGAAGCTTTCTTT
TRBJ1-6 . . 15 TRBV7-3 CASSSGTPGNSPLHF TGTGCCAGCAGCTCCGGGACTCCTGGGAATTCACCCCTCCACTTT
TRBJ2-1 . . 14 TRBV7-2 CASSLLRERDEQFF TGTGCCAGCAGCTTACTACGGGAGCGCGATGAGCAGTTCTTC
TRBJ2-7 . TRBD2 16 TRBV7-9 CASSLGLAGPTYEQYF TGTGCCAGCAGCTTAGGGCTAGCGGGACCAACCTACGAGCAGTACTTC
TRBJ1-2 . . 14 TRBV5-5 CASRLTGENYGYTF TGTGCCAGCAGGTTGACAGGAGAGAACTATGGCTACACCTTC
TRBJ2-7 . . 16 TRBV28 CASSTPGAGSGYEQYF TGTGCCAGCAGTACCCCAGGGGCGGGATCCGGCTACGAGCAGTACTTC
TRBJ1-6 . TRBD1 18 TRBV25-1 CASSDGFVGTGVNSPLHF TGTGCCAGCAGTGACGGATTCGTCGGGACAGGGGTTAATTCACCCCTCCACTTT
TRBJ2-2 . . 15 TRBV10-3 CAISPGTRYPGELFF TGTGCCATCAGCCCCGGGACCCGGTATCCCGGGGAGCTGTTTTTT
TRBJ1-1 once TRBD1 15 TRBV18 CASSPGSGTASEAFF TGTGCCAGCTCACCGGGTTCCGGGACAGCTTCTGAAGCTTTCTTT
TRBJ2-3 once TRBD1 15 TRBV28 CASSTAGTGADTQYF TGTGCCAGCAGTACTGCTGGGACAGGGGCAGATACGCAGTATTTT
TRBJ1-3 . . 14 TRBV27 CASILGISGNTIYF .
TRBJ1-6 . . 15 TRBV7-6 CASSVLGSYNSPLHF TGTGCCAGCAGCGTACTCGGCTCCTATAATTCACCCCTCCACTTT
TRBJ1-1 once . 15 TRBV18 CASSPLQGYPTEAFF TGTGCCAGCTCACCTCTCCAGGGGTACCCCACTGAAGCTTTCTTT
TRBJ2-3 . . 12 TRBV28 CASTRNTDTQYF TGTGCCAGCACTAGAAACACAGATACGCAGTATTTT
TRBJ1-5 . . 14 TRBV2 CASTPLAGWQPQHF TGTGCCAGCACCCCACTGGCAGGGTGGCAGCCCCAGCATTTT
TRBJ2-5 . TRBD2 13 TRBV11-3 CASSLGGTETQYF TGTGCCAGCAGCCTGGGGGGGACGGAGACCCAGTACTTC
TRBJ2-3 . . 13 TRBV9 CASSGLRTDTQYF TGTGCCAGCAGCGGCCTTCGGACAGATACGCAGTATTTT
TRBJ2-7 few TRBD2 12 TRBV29-1 CSAKRGAREQYF TGCAGCGCCAAGCGGGGGGCGAGGGAGCAGTACTTC
TRBJ2-1 . . 12 TRBV11-3 CASSLEFNEQFF TGTGCCAGCAGCTTAGAATTCAATGAGCAGTTCTTC
TRBJ2-2 . . 13 TRBV9 CASSVSNLGELFF TGTGCCAGCAGCGTATCCAACCTCGGGGAGCTGTTTTTT
TRBJ2-3 few TRBD2 17 TRBV5-3 CARSWDLTSGGPDTQYF TGTGCCAGAAGCTGGGACCTGACTAGCGGGGGTCCAGATACGCAGTATTTT
TRBJ1-2 . . 12 TRBV28 CASTSSREGYTF TGTGCCAGCACCTCCTCAAGGGAGGGCTACACCTTC
TRBJ1-5 . . 13 TRBV4-2 CASQPGAGQPQHF TGTGCCAGCCAACCGGGCGCAGGACAGCCCCAGCATTTT
TRBJ1-6 . . 15 TRBV5-4 CASSLDFGRNSPLHF TGTGCCAGCAGCTTGGACTTCGGGCGCAATTCACCCCTCCACTTT
TRBJ1-3 . TRBD1 13 TRBV6-5 CASRTGSGNTIYF TGTGCCAGCAGGACAGGGTCTGGAAACACCATATATTTT